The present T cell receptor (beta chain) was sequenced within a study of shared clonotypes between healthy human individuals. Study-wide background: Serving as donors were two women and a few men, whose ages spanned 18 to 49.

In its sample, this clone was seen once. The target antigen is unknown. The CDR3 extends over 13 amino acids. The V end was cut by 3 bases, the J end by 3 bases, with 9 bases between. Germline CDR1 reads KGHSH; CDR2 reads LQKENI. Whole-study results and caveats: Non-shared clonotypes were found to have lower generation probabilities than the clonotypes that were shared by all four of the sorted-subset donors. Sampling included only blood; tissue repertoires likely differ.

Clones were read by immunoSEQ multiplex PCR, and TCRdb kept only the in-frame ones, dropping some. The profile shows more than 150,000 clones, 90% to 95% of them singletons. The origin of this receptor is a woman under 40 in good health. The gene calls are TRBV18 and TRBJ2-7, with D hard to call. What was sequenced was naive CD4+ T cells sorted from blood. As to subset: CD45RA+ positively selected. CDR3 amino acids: CASSPGPDYEQYF. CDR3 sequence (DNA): TGTGCCAGCTCACCGGGCCCTGACTACGAGCAGTACTTC.